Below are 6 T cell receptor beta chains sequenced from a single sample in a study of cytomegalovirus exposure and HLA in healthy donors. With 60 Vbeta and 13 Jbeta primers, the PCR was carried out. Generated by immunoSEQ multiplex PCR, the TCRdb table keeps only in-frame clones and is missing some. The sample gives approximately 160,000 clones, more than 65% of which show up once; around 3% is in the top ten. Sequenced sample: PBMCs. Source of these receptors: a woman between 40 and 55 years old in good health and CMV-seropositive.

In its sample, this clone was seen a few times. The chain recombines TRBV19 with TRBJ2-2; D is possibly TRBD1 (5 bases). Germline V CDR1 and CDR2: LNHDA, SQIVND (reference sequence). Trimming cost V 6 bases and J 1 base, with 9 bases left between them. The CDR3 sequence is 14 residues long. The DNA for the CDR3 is TGTGCCAGTAGCGTTACAGGGAACACCGGGGAGCTGTTTTTT. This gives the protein CASSVTGNTGELFF.

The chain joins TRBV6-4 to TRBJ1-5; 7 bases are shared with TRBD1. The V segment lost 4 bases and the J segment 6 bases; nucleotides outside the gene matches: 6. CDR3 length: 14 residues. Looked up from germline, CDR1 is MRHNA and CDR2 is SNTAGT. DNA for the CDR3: TGTGCCAGCAGTGCCGATTCAGGGGGTCAGCCCCAGCATTTT. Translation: CASSADSGGQPQHF.

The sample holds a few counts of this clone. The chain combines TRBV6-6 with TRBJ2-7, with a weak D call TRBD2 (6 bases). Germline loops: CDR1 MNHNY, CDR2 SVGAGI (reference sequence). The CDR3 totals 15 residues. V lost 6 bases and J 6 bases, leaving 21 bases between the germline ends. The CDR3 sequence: CASSAGTQILAEQYF. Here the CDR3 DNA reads TGTGCCAGCAGCGCCGGGACTCAAATTTTGGCCGAGCAGTACTTC.

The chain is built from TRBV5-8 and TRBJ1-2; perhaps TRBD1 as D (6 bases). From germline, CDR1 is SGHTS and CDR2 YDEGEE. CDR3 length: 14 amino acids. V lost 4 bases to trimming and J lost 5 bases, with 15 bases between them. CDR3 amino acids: CASSPYREKYGYTF. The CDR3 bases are TGTGCCAGCAGCCCGTACAGGGAAAAATATGGCTACACCTTC.

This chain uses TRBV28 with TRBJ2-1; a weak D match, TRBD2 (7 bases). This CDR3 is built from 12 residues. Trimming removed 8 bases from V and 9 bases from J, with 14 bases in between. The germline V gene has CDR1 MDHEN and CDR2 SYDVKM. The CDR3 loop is CASSLGGREQFF. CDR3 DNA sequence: TGTGCCAGCTCATTGGGGGGGCGTGAGCAGTTCTTC. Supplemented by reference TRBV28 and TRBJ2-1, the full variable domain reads DVKVTQSSRYLVKRTGEKVFLECVQDMDHENMFWYRQDPGLGLRLIYFSYDVKMKEKGDIPEGYSVSREKKERFSLILESASTNQTSMYLCASSLGGREQFFGPGTRLTVL.

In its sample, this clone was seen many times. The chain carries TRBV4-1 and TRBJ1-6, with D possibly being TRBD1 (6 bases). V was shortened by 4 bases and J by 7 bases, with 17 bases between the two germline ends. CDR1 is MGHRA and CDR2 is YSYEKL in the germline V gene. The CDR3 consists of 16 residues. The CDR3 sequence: CASSRGRGQSNSPLHF. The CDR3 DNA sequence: TGCGCCAGCAGCCGGGGACGCGGACAGTCGAATTCACCCCTCCACTTT.